The T cell receptor beta chain under discussion was sequenced for a study of naive and memory T cell subsets. Points from the study as a whole: A few larger clonotypes appeared in naive repertoires, especially CD8, possibly memory cells re-expressing CD45RA. Clonotypes here are unpaired alpha or beta chain sequences. Diversity fell and Gini index rose from naive through CM, EM, EMRA.

CDR3 size: 18 residues. J gave up 2 bases and V 2 bases, and 14 bases lay outside the gene matches. Germline CDR1 reads LGHNT; CDR2 reads FRNRAP. Details on this clonotype: What it binds is not known.

The beta constant-region primer was an equimolar mix of two oligonucleotides covering TRBC1 and TRBC2. Nested alpha and beta constant-region primers with the SP2 primer drove four PCR rounds on ligated cDNA. TCRdb reanalysed the UMI-ligation and nested PCR reads using MiXCR and keeps one entry per CDR3 protein. Of more than 120,000 distinct CDR3 sequences detected, approximately 20% appear once; the ten largest clones hold 0.5% to 0.75%. The TCR comes from a human donor in good health. V and J are TRBV12-5 and TRBJ2-7, with 8 positions matching TRBD2. The sequenced sample consisted of naive CD8+ T cells from blood. CDR3 sequence: CASGLTPTGVAGPYEQYF. Written as DNA, the CDR3 is TGTGCTAGTGGTTTGACACCCACCGGAGTAGCGGGACCCTACGAGCAGTACTTC.